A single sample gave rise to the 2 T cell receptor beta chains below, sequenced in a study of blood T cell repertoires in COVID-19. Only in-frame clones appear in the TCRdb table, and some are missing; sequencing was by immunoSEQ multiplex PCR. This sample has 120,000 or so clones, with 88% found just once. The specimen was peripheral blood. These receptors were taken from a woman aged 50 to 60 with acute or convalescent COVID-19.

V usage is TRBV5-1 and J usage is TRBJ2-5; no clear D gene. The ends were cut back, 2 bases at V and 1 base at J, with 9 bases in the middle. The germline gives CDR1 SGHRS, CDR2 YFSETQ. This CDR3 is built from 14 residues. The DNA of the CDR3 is TGCGCCAGCAGCTTAACTTCCCGCCAAGAGACCCAGTACTTC. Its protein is CASSLTSRQETQYF.

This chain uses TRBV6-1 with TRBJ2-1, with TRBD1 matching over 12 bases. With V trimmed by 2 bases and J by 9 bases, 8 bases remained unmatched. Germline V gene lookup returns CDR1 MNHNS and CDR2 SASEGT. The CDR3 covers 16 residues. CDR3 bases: TGTGCCAGCAGTGAATGGGGACAGGGGGCTCTTATTGAGCAGTTCTTC. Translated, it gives CASSEWGQGALIEQFF.